This T cell receptor delta chain originates from a study of gamma-delta chains in newborns, infants, children. Study-level background: Innate gammadelta T cells reportedly expand polyclonally right after birth, driven by microbial exposure, per the title.

TCRdb fed the reads into CATT to redo clone calling. The sample lists roughly 6,000 delta-chain clones; roughly 1.9% were seen once. The V and J ends lost 3 bases and 0 bases respectively, with 8 bases between them. The length of the CDR3 is 16 residues. The germline gives CDR1 GEAIGNYY, CDR2 EKD. This clone is labeled medium-sized. The V and J genes are TRDV2 and TRDJ3; D not resolved. The source is a child who was a newborn, infant or young child, either healthy, febrile or measles-vaccinated (not recorded which). Source material: blood. Here the CDR3 reads CACDSMLSWDTRQMFF. The CDR3 bases are TGTGCCTGTGACTCTATGCTCTCCTGGGACACCCGACAGATGTTTTTC.